A single T cell receptor beta chain is shown here with its context. The data are from a study of blood T cell repertoires in COVID-19. Turning to the study itself: Sources were T cells, B-cell-depleted T cells, or PBMCs; the material itself was cDNA or gDNA.

Assay: immunoSEQ multiplex PCR; the TCRdb copy retains only in-frame clones and omits some. Of hundreds of thousands of clones listed, about 84% are singletons. Material for sequencing was PBMCs or T cells enriched from blood (not recorded which). The source of this sequence is a young man with acute COVID-19.

Written as DNA, the CDR3 is TGCAGTGCGCTATCAAACGAGCAGTACTTC. This translates into CSALSNEQYF. This chain connects TRBV20-1 to TRBJ2-7, with unresolved D. V shed 6 bases and J shed 5 bases, with 8 bases lying between them. This CDR3 comprises 10 residues. Germline CDR1 and CDR2: DFQATT and SNEGSKA (reference sequence).